This TCR beta chain comes out of a study of stem cell transplantation in POMP-related autoinflammatory disease. Study-level information: Before transplant: CD4+ naive skewing, low CD8+ proportions, reduced cytokine secretion.

TCRdb's table, derived via immunoSEQ multiplex PCR, lists solely in-frame clones and lacks some. The sample has more than 25,000 clones, almost 90% seen once. This clone was detected only once. V gave up 5 bases and J gave up 6 bases, with 12 bases separating them. CDR1 and CDR2 (germline): MDHEN, SYDVKM. This CDR3 has 13 residues. The material was CD4+ T cells from PBMCs, obtained before stem cell transplantation. This clonotype was obtained from a human donor with POMP-related autoinflammation and immune dysregulation (PRAID). The V call is TRBV28, the J call TRBJ2-3; D is unclear. The CDR3 DNA follows: TGTGCCAGCAGTATCTCTACTACGGATACGCAGTATTTT. It is translated as CASSISTTDTQYF.